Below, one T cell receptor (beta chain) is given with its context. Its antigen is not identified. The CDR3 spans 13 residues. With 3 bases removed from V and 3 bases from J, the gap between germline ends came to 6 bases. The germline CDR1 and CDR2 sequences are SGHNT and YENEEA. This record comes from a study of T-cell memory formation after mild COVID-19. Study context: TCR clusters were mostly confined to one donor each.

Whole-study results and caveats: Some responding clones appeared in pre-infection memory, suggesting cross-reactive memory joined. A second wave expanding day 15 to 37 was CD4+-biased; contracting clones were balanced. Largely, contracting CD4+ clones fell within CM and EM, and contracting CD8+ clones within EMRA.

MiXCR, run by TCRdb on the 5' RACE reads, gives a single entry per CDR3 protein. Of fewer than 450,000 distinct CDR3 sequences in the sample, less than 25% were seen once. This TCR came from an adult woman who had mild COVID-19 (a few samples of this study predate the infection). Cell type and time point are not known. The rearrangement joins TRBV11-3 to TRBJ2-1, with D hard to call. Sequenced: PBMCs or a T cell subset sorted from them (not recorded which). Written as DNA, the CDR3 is TGTGCCAGCAGCTTCCTTAGCTACAATGAGCAGTTCTTC. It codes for CASSFLSYNEQFF.